These 20 T cell receptor beta chains came from one sample sequenced in a study of cytomegalovirus exposure and HLA in healthy donors. Primers for the PCR totalled 60 Vbeta and 13 Jbeta. The table came from immunoSEQ multiplex PCR; TCRdb's copy has only in-frame clones and leaves some out. This specimen shows 150,000 or so clones; the ten leading clones hold about 1.6%. Sequencing was performed on PBMCs. The receptors were sampled from a woman aged 50 to 65 in good health and CMV-seronegative.

The chain carries TRBV4-2 and TRBJ2-1, with a tentative D call TRBD2 (5 bases). Trimming removed 0 bases from V and 9 bases from J, with 15 bases in between. The CDR3 covers 15 residues. Germline V CDR1 and CDR2: LGHNA, YNFKEQ. In DNA form, the CDR3 reads TGTGCCAGCAGCCAAGATCCTGGGGAAGGGAGTGAGCAGTTCTTC. Translating gives CASSQDPGEGSEQFF.

This chain links TRBV30 with TRBJ2-7; perhaps TRBD1 as D (6 bases). Trimming removed 3 bases from V and 0 bases from J, with 9 bases in between. The CDR3 loop spans 13 amino acids. Germline CDR1 GTSNPN, CDR2 SVGIG (reference sequence). CDR3 sequence (DNA): TGTGCCTGGAGCCCGGGACACTCCTACGAGCAGTACTTC. This sequence encodes CAWSPGHSYEQYF. The full variable domain, rest sourced from reference TRBV30 and TRBJ2-7, is SQTIHQWPATLVQPVGSPLSLECTVEGTSNPNLYWYRQAAGRGLQLLFYSVGIGQISSEVPQNLSASRPQDRQFILSSKKLLLSDSGFYLCAWSPGHSYEQYFGPGTRLTVT.

This sequence joins TRBV5-6 and TRBJ2-6, with a possible D match to TRBD2 (6 bases). The germline V and J ends were trimmed by 6 bases and 0 bases, with 13 bases remaining between them. CDR1 is SGHDT, CDR2 YYEEEE, per germline. The CDR3 consists of 16 residues. In DNA, the CDR3 is TGTGCCAGCATTGGGGGGTGGTTCTCTGGGGCCAACGTCCTGACTTTC. Translated: CASIGGWFSGANVLTF.

The J gene is TRBJ2-3, the V gene TRBV7-2; TRBD2 agrees at 9 bases. The CDR3 is 13 residues long. The trim removed 11 bases at V and 5 bases at J, leaving 8 bases unmatched. The germline V gene encodes CDR1 SGHTA and CDR2 FQGNSA. This CDR3 reads CAGGGGAVDTQYF. The CDR3 nucleotides read TGTGCCGGGGGCGGGGGGGCCGTAGATACGCAGTATTTT.

V is TRBV9 and J is TRBJ2-1, with a weak D call TRBD2 (6 bases). This CDR3 is 14 amino acids long. With 2 bases removed from V and 0 bases from J, the gap between germline ends came to 6 bases. Germline assignment: CDR1 SGDLS and CDR2 YYNGEE. The CDR3 DNA reads as TGTGCCAGCAGCGTCGGGAGCTCCTACAATGAGCAGTTCTTC. It codes for CASSVGSSYNEQFF.

The rearrangement links TRBV6-5 to TRBJ1-1; possible D gene TRBD1, 6 bases. Germline loops: CDR1 MNHEY, CDR2 SVGAGI. V gave up 7 bases and J gave up 11 bases, with 20 bases separating them. This CDR3 spans 13 amino acids. CDR3 loop: CASKTSTGRDAFF. The CDR3 DNA reads as TGTGCCAGCAAAACCTCGACAGGCCGGGATGCTTTCTTT.

The gene calls are TRBV14 and TRBJ2-7; TRBD1 matches 8 bases. In germline, CDR1 is SGHDN, CDR2 FVKESK. The CDR3 length is 15 residues. J lost 6 bases, V lost 3 bases, and 10 bases had no gene match. The CDR3 region has the DNA TGTGCCAGCAGCCAGTTTCTCAGGGGGCGGTCCGAGCAGTACTTC. Translation gives CASSQFLRGRSEQYF.

This chain links TRBV7-2 with TRBJ2-7; 7 bases match TRBD1. The CDR3 contains 18 residues. Trimming took 2 bases from V and 0 from J; bases not matched to a gene: 13. CDR1 and CDR2 (germline): SGHTA, FQGNSA. The CDR3 bases are TGTGCCAGCAGCTTAAGATTGCCAGGGGGACAGACCTCCTACGAGCAGTACTTC. It codes for CASSLRLPGGQTSYEQYF.

The V call is TRBV2, the J call TRBJ1-3; 7 bases agree with TRBD1. The length of the CDR3 is 16 residues. From germline, CDR1 is SNHLY and CDR2 FYNNEI. Germline trimming cut 9 bases from V and 0 bases from J; bases unmatched to any gene: 11. DNA for the CDR3: TGTGCCAGTAGCACAAACAGGGGACCCTCTGGAAACACCATATATTTT. Protein sequence: CASSTNRGPSGNTIYF.

This chain uses TRBV9 with TRBJ1-3; D possibly corresponds to TRBD1 (5 bases). Germline assignment: CDR1 SGDLS and CDR2 YYNGEE. V lost 3 bases and J 3 bases, leaving 16 bases between the germline ends. The CDR3 has 16 amino acids. The CDR3 DNA reads as TGTGCCAGCAGCGGAGGGACGGGGGGAATTGGAAACACCATATATTTT. Translated: CASSGGTGGIGNTIYF.

The chain recombines TRBV6-1 with TRBJ2-6; D is unresolved. Germline V lookup: CDR1 MNHNS, CDR2 SASEGT. This CDR3 spans 20 amino acids. Trimming cost V 0 bases and J 0 bases, with 18 bases left between them. The CDR3: CASSEAQWAGGTSGANVLTF. The CDR3 DNA reads TGTGCCAGCAGTGAAGCGCAGTGGGCAGGTGGAACCTCTGGGGCCAACGTCCTGACTTTC.

The rearrangement joins TRBV27 to TRBJ2-1, with 13 bases aligning to TRBD2. Germline V gene data show CDR1 as MNHEY and CDR2 as SMNVEV (reference sequence). The CDR3 has 15 amino acids. V was clipped by 6 bases and J by 7 bases; unmatched bases: 6. Written as DNA, the CDR3 is TGTGCCAGCAGGGGACTAGCGGGGATCTTAAATGAGCAGTTCTTC. Amino acid sequence: CASRGLAGILNEQFF.

The CDR3 protein is CALAGSRGLGEQYF. The DNA for the CDR3 is TGTGCCCTCGCAGGGTCGAGAGGTTTGGGGGAGCAGTACTTC. The chain links TRBV28 to TRBJ2-7, with a tentative D call TRBD1 (5 bases). Per germline, CDR1 MDHEN and CDR2 SYDVKM. V lost 11 bases and J 7 bases, leaving 24 bases between the germline ends. The CDR3 contains 14 residues.

J is TRBJ1-1 and V is TRBV9; D may be TRBD1 (6 bases). Germline V CDR1 and CDR2: SGDLS, YYNGEE. The CDR3 is 13 residues long. Trimming pared 10 bases from V and 1 base from J, leaving 14 bases between. This CDR3 is CACSRDTNTEAFF. CDR3 DNA sequence: TGTGCCTGTTCCCGGGACACGAACACTGAAGCTTTCTTT.

The V call is TRBV30, the J call TRBJ2-7, with D possibly matching TRBD2 (6 bases). CDR3 length: 12 amino acids. Germline assignment: CDR1 GTSNPN and CDR2 SVGIG (reference sequence). V gave up 4 bases and J gave up 6 bases, with 13 bases separating them. CDR3 loop: CAWTPGGAEQYF. CDR3 sequence (DNA): TGTGCCTGGACCCCAGGAGGGGCCGAGCAGTACTTC. Full variable domain (rest looked up from reference TRBV30 and TRBJ2-7): SQTIHQWPATLVQPVGSPLSLECTVEGTSNPNLYWYRQAAGRGLQLLFYSVGIGQISSEVPQNLSASRPQDRQFILSSKKLLLSDSGFYLCAWTPGGAEQYFGPGTRLTVT.

This chain joins TRBV19 and TRBJ2-7; tentatively, D is TRBD2 (6 bases). V lost 3 bases, J lost 3 bases, and 15 bases lay in between. Germline CDR1 is LNHDA and CDR2 is SQIVND (reference sequence). The CDR3 has 15 amino acids. CDR3 DNA sequence: TGTGCCAGTAGTATGGGCGGGATAGGGGACTACGAGCAGTACTTC. It specifies CASSMGGIGDYEQYF.

The rearrangement links TRBV27 to TRBJ2-7; 7 nucleotides agree with TRBD2. The CDR3 contains 19 residues. Trimming took 3 bases from V and 3 from J; bases not matched to a gene: 20. Germline V lookup: CDR1 MNHEY, CDR2 SMNVEV (reference sequence). CDR3 protein: CASSLLPYPGLKKIYEQYF. The CDR3 region has the DNA TGTGCCAGCAGTTTGCTTCCCTATCCGGGACTAAAGAAGATCTACGAGCAGTACTTC.

The J gene is TRBJ1-5, the V gene TRBV19; TRBD1 matches 9 bases. CDR1 and CDR2 from the germline V gene are LNHDA and SQIVND (reference sequence). Losses at the gene ends were 7 bases for V and 6 bases for J; bases not matched to a gene: 13. The CDR3 spans 16 residues. The CDR3 DNA reads TGTGCCAGTAACATACCGGGACAGGGAACGGTTCAGCCCCAGCATTTT. It specifies CASNIPGQGTVQPQHF.

The J gene is TRBJ2-1, the V gene TRBV7-2, with 7 bases aligning to TRBD1. V gave up 1 base and J gave up 6 bases; unmatched junction bases: 3. This CDR3 is 14 amino acids long. The germline CDR1 and CDR2 sequences are SGHTA and FQGNSA. The CDR3, as DNA: TGTGCCAGCAGCTTAGTGTACAGGGGCAATGAGCAGTTCTTC. It codes for CASSLVYRGNEQFF.

This rearrangement joins TRBV6-5 to TRBJ1-2; 7 bases are a match to TRBD1. This CDR3 is 15 amino acids long. Germline V gives CDR1 MNHEY, CDR2 SVGAGI. The J segment lost 0 bases and the V segment lost 0 bases, leaving 1 base of the junction unmatched. The CDR3 sequence is CASSYSGQPNYGYTF. CDR3 in DNA: TGTGCCAGCAGTTACTCGGGACAGCCTAACTATGGCTACACCTTC.